The sequence of this TCR beta chain was determined in a study of blood T cell repertoires in COVID-19. About the research overall: T cells, B-cell-depleted T cells, or PBMCs provided the cDNA or gDNA that served as material.

The table came from immunoSEQ multiplex PCR; TCRdb's copy has only in-frame clones and leaves some out. The data show roughly 160,000 clones, more than 70% seen once. Trimming removed 0 bases from V and 4 bases from J; junction bases left unmatched: 4. The germline V gene has CDR1 LNHNV and CDR2 YYDKDF (reference sequence). This CDR3 spans 16 amino acids. The chain recombines TRBV15 with TRBJ1-2; TRBD1 matches 11 bases. The clonotype originates from a woman between 65 and 79 years old who had recovered from COVID-19. Sequencing was performed on peripheral blood. CDR3 sequence (DNA): TGTGCCACCAGCAGAGAGGGACAGGGGGGAGGCTATGGCTACACCTTC. It translates to CATSREGQGGGYGYTF. The full variable domain, in which reference TRBV15 and TRBJ1-2 provide the parts outside the CDR3, is DAMVIQNPRYQVTQFGKPVTLSCSQTLNHNVMYWYQQKSSQAPKLLFHYYDKDFNNEADTPDNFQSRRPNTSFCFLDIRSPGLGDTAMYLCATSREGQGGGYGYTFGSGTRLTVV.